This T cell receptor beta chain was captured in a study of blood T cell repertoires in COVID-19. Study background: Sites in the United States, Italy and Spain provided acute and convalescent COVID-19 samples. From T cells, B-cell-depleted T cells, or PBMCs came the material, which was cDNA or gDNA.

TCRdb's copy holds only in-frame clones and misses some; the assay was immunoSEQ multiplex PCR. Among hundreds of thousands of clones listed, 90% were seen once. Individuals drawn from under 30 US areas were roughly 18 to 100 years old. The count of this clone is one. The trim removed 3 bases at V and 4 bases at J, leaving 7 bases unmatched. The germline V gene has CDR1 KGHSH and CDR2 LQKENI. The CDR3 is 17 amino acids. The sequencing sample was made of PBMCs or T cells enriched from blood (not recorded which). The rearrangement links TRBV18 to TRBJ2-1; 12 positions match TRBD2. This TCR was recovered from a woman between 18 and 29 years old with acute COVID-19. The CDR3 region has the DNA TGTGCCAGCTCACCGATCATTGGGACTAGCGGGTACAATGAGCAGTTCTTC. This translates into CASSPIIGTSGYNEQFF.